Listed here are 16 T cell receptor beta chains from one sample, sequenced in a study of blood T cells in healthy people across ages. A second PCR of 7 to 11 cycles used a sample-barcoded 5' primer and a J-beta primer mix. TCRdb reprocessed the 5' RACE reads with MiXCR, giving one entry per CDR3 protein. In the table there are about 1,500,000 distinct CDR3 sequences, 28% of which are singletons. The sequencing input was blood. The receptors stem from a woman between 25 and 40 years old in good health.

This clonotype was found a few times. The V and J genes are TRBV20-1 and TRBJ1-1, with D maybe TRBD1 (5 bases). The CDR3 loop spans 14 amino acids. Germline CDR1 is DFQATT and CDR2 is SNEGSKA (reference sequence). V was shortened by 3 bases and J by 3 bases, with 14 bases between the two germline ends. The CDR3 nucleotides are TGCAGTGCTAGGCAGGGCTCGGGGGACACTGAAGCTTTCTTT. Amino acid sequence: CSARQGSGDTEAFF.

CDR3 nucleotides: TGTGCCAGCAGCCAAGGCGCGGGGGATCTCTACAATGAGCAGTTCTTC. It specifies CASSQGAGDLYNEQFF. The V call is TRBV3-1, the J call TRBJ2-1; 7 positions agree with TRBD2. With 1 base clipped from V and 3 bases from J, the junction kept 6 bases outside the gene matches. This CDR3 is built from 16 residues. The germline V gene encodes CDR1 LGHDT and CDR2 YNNKEL (reference sequence).

This clonotype was seen a few times. This rearrangement joins TRBV7-6 to TRBJ2-5; D possibly matches TRBD1 or TRBD2 (7 bases each). The CDR3 loop spans 13 amino acids. CDR1 and CDR2 from the germline V gene are SGHVS and FNYEAQ. V was cut by 9 bases and J by 2 bases, with 13 bases left in between. The CDR3 region is CASGRDRQETQYF. The DNA of the CDR3 is TGTGCCAGTGGGAGGGACAGACAAGAGACCCAGTACTTC.

This sequence joins TRBV11-2 and TRBJ2-5, with 10 bases fitting TRBD1. Germline CDR1 and CDR2: SGHAT and FQNNGV. CDR3 length: 16 amino acids. Trimming took 6 bases from V and 3 from J; bases not matched to a gene: 10. The CDR3 region has the DNA TGTGCCAGCAGTTATACCCCGGGACAGGGGAAAGAGACCCAGTACTTC. This encodes CASSYTPGQGKETQYF. The full variable domain, rest sourced from reference TRBV11-2 and TRBJ2-5, is EAGVAQSPRYKIIEKRQSVAFWCNPISGHATLYWYQQILGQGPKLLIQFQNNGVVDDSQLPKDRFSAERLKGVDSTLKIQPAKLEDSAVYLCASSYTPGQGKETQYFGPGTRLLVL.

Note on this clonotype: Being one base from a much bigger clone, this may be a read error. The chain carries TRBV29-1 and TRBJ2-4; 12 bases match TRBD2. The DNA end is more similar to TRBJ2-7, so the J call may be wrong. The CDR3 loop spans 15 amino acids. Germline V lookup: CDR1 SQVTM, CDR2 ANQGSEA. The CDR3 spells CSVSGLTSGGFEQYF. CDR3 coding DNA: TGCAGCGTGAGTGGTTTGACTAGCGGGGGATTCGAGCAGTACTTC.

This chain links TRBV20-1 with TRBJ1-6; perhaps TRBD1 as D (6 bases). The CDR3 contains 16 residues. Germline loops: CDR1 DFQATT, CDR2 SNEGSKA (reference sequence). V lost 0 bases, J lost 0 bases, and 9 bases lay in between. In DNA form, the CDR3 reads TGCAGTGCTAGAGATGCACAGGGCTCCTATAATTCACCCCTCCACTTT. This translates into CSARDAQGSYNSPLHF.

The chain has TRBV9 and TRBJ1-1; possibly TRBD1 for D (5 bases). The length of the CDR3 is 15 residues. The V gene lost 1 base and the J gene lost 4 bases, with 14 bases spanning the gap. The germline V gene has CDR1 SGDLS and CDR2 YYNGEE. The CDR3 is CASSVTGEGTTEAFF. CDR3 nucleotides: TGTGCCAGCAGCGTAACGGGGGAGGGGACCACTGAAGCTTTCTTT. Full variable domain (rest looked up from reference TRBV9 and TRBJ1-1): DSGVTQTPKHLITATGQRVTLRCSPRSGDLSVYWYQQSLDQGLQFLIQYYNGEERAKGNILERFSAQQFPDLHSELNLSSLELGDSALYFCASSVTGEGTTEAFFGQGTRLTVV.

This clonotype was seen a single time. CDR3 nucleotides: TGCGCCAGCAGGGGGACAGGGATGGGGTTCTTC. Translated: CASRGTGMGFF. V and J are TRBV5-1 and TRBJ2-1; 9 bases match TRBD1. CDR1 and CDR2 (germline): SGHRS, YFSETQ. The CDR3 contains 11 residues. V gave up 5 bases and J gave up 15 bases; unmatched junction bases: 6.

On this clonotype: A read error is possible here, since a much larger clone lies one base away. Since no conserved phenylalanine or tryptophan closes the CDR3, a read error is the likely cause. The chain joins TRBV7-9 to TRBJ2-5; D is unresolved. This CDR3 has 15 residues. The V gene's germline CDR1 is SEHNR and CDR2 FQNEAQ (reference sequence). Trimming stripped 1 base from V and 0 bases from J, with 9 bases between. This CDR3 is CASSLGLPNQETQYC. The CDR3 nucleotides read TGTGCCAGCAGCTTAGGACTGCCGAACCAAGAGACCCAGTACTGC.

This chain links TRBV7-2 with TRBJ2-5; 9 nucleotides agree with TRBD2. Per germline, CDR1 SGHTA and CDR2 FQGNSA. The J segment lost 5 bases and the V segment lost 4 bases, leaving 8 bases of the junction unmatched. The CDR3 covers 15 residues. CDR3 nucleotides: TGTGCCAGCAGCTATGCGGGGGGGACAGTGGAGACCCAGTACTTC. It yields the protein CASSYAGGTVETQYF.

The chain employs TRBV18 and TRBJ2-5; no reliable D call. Germline values: CDR1 KGHSH, CDR2 LQKENI. Trimming took off 2 bases at V and 3 bases at J, with 22 bases between the two ends. This CDR3 region has 18 residues. CDR3 sequence reads: CASSPYHEAPLPKETQYF. CDR3 DNA: TGTGCCAGCTCACCATACCACGAAGCCCCCCTCCCAAAAGAGACCCAGTACTTC.

The V and J genes are TRBV2 and TRBJ2-1; tentatively, D is TRBD1 (6 bases). V shed 4 bases and J shed 13 bases, with 14 bases lying between them. The CDR3 runs 12 residues. Germline CDR1 is SNHLY and CDR2 is FYNNEI. The CDR3 loop is CASSGEGETQFF. The CDR3 DNA reads TGTGCCAGCAGTGGAGAGGGGGAGACCCAGTTCTTC.

With respect to this clonotype: One base away lies a much larger clone, so this may be a sequencing read error. The V call is TRBV7-2, the J call TRBJ2-1; no firm D call. The end of the DNA aligns better with TRBJ2-7, so the J call may be wrong. The germline V gene encodes CDR1 SGHTA and CDR2 FQGNSA. CDR3 length: 15 residues. The CDR3 region has the DNA TGTGCCAGCACCCACCCTTTTAACTCCTACAATGAGCAGTACTTC. As protein: CASTHPFNSYNEQYF.

V and J are TRBV5-1 and TRBJ2-6; D may be TRBD1 (6 bases). Germline loops: CDR1 SGHRS, CDR2 YFSETQ. Trimming stripped 2 bases from V and 1 base from J, with 10 bases between. The CDR3 is made up of 16 amino acids. DNA for the CDR3: TGCGCCAGCAGCTTCAAACAGGGTTCTGGGGCCAACGTCCTGACTTTC. This translates into CASSFKQGSGANVLTF.

This clonotype was detected only a few times. The V call is TRBV18, the J call TRBJ2-1; perhaps TRBD2 as D (6 bases). Germline values: CDR1 KGHSH, CDR2 LQKENI. This CDR3 is built from 15 residues. V was cut by 2 bases and J by 10 bases, with 18 bases left in between. The CDR3 DNA sequence: TGTGCCAGCTCACCATCGCTAGCGCCGATCCCCGAGCAGTTCTTC. Translating it yields CASSPSLAPIPEQFF.

V gene TRBV4-1 combines with J gene TRBJ2-3, with 9 positions matching TRBD2. Unmatched junction bases numbered 2, after V lost 1 base and J lost 0 bases. CDR1 is MGHRA, CDR2 YSYEKL, per germline. The CDR3 consists of 16 residues. DNA for the CDR3: TGCGCCAGCAGCCAAGCTAGCGGGACTAGCACAGATACGCAGTATTTT. Encoded protein: CASSQASGTSTDTQYF.